The T cell receptor beta chain described here comes from a study of blood T cell repertoires in COVID-19. The data were produced by immunoSEQ multiplex PCR, yet TCRdb's version contains in-frame clones alone and is incomplete. The sample contains more than 70,000 clones, around 88% of which appear only once. The CDR3 sequence is 14 residues long. Trimming removed 4 bases at V and 0 bases at J, with 7 bases between. Germline CDR1 is SGHAT and CDR2 is FQDESV (reference sequence). Sequenced: peripheral blood. The chain couples TRBV11-1 to TRBJ1-3; D gene unclear. The receptor comes from a woman of 80 years or more with acute or convalescent COVID-19. The CDR3 spells CASSSDNSGNTIYF. CDR3 in DNA: TGTGCCAGCAGCTCCGACAACTCTGGAAACACCATATATTTT.